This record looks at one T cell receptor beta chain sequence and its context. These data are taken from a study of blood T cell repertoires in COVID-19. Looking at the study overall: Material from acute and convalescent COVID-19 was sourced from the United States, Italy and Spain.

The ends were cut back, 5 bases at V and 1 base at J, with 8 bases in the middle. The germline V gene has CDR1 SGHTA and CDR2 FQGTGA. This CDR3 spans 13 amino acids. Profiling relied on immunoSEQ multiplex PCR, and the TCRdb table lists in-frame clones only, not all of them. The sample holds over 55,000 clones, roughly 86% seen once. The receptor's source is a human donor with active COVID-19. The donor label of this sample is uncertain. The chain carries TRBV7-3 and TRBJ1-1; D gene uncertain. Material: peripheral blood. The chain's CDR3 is CASSQIPNTEAFF. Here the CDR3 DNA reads TGTGCCAGCAGCCAAATCCCGAACACTGAAGCTTTCTTT.